This T cell receptor beta chain emerged from a study of T cells in Graves' hyperthyroidism and ophthalmopathy. RNA transcripts were the template for amplifying TCR beta CDR3 regions. First-round RT-PCR with HTBI primers amplified the TCR CDR3 region. TCRdb redid the calling of the multiplex PCR reads with MiXCR, one entry per CDR3 protein. The table lists 700,000 to 850,000 distinct CDR3 sequences, 30% to 40% of them singletons, with around a third in the top ten. The table lists this clonotype with many counts. J gave up 3 bases and V 4 bases, and 5 bases lay outside the gene matches. The CDR3 spans 15 residues. CDR1 MGHDK and CDR2 SYGVNS come from the germline V gene.

The rearrangement uses TRBV25-1 and TRBJ1-3; TRBD1 aligns across 8 bases. Sample: blood. The receptor's source is a woman aged 40 to 50 with Graves' hyperthyroidism. In DNA form, the CDR3 reads TGTGCCAGCAGTGGGCAGGGGGCCCATGGAAACACCATATATTTT. Translation gives CASSGQGAHGNTIYF.